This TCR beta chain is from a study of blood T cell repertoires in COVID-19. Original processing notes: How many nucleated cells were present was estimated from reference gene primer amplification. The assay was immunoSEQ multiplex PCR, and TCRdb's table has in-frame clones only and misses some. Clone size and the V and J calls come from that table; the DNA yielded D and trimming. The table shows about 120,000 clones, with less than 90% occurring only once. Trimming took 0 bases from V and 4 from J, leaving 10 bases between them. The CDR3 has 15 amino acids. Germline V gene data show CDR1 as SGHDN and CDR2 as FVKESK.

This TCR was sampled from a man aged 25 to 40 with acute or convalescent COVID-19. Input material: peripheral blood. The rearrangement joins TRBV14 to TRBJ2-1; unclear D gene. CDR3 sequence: CASSQELQRYNEQFF. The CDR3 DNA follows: TGTGCCAGCAGCCAAGAACTACAAAGGTACAATGAGCAGTTCTTC.